The 25 T cell receptor beta chains presented below share a single source sample, sequenced in a study of T-cell reconstitution after alpha-beta-depleted transplantation in children. It was with unique molecular identifiers that the TCRbeta library was prepared. MiXCR was run by TCRdb on the PCR reads, yielding one entry per CDR3 protein. The table has 600,000 to 800,000 distinct CDR3 sequences, roughly 13% seen once. Sequencing was performed on PBMCs, taken before TCRalphabeta/CD19-depleted stem cell transplant. Receptors originate from a girl aged 2 to 9 with congenital amegakaryocytic thrombocytopenia, due to receive a stem cell transplant.

Here the CDR3 DNA reads TGCAGTGCTTCCCACCTCGGACTAGATACGCAGTATTTT. Protein: CSASHLGLDTQYF. The rearrangement uses TRBV20-1 and TRBJ2-3; maybe TRBD2 (5 bases). CDR3 length: 13 residues. V lost 5 bases to trimming and J lost 5 bases, with 14 bases between them. Looked up from germline, CDR1 is DFQATT and CDR2 is SNEGSKA (reference sequence).

This clonotype was detected many times. This chain uses TRBV20-1 with TRBJ2-2; the D gene is possibly TRBD2 (6 bases). Germline V gives CDR1 DFQATT, CDR2 SNEGSKA (reference sequence). This CDR3 region has 16 residues. The V gene lost 6 bases and the J gene lost 0 bases, with 17 bases spanning the gap. CDR3 in amino acids: CSASSLGGANTGELFF. The CDR3 coding sequence is TGCAGTGCCTCAAGTTTGGGCGGGGCGAACACCGGGGAGCTGTTTTTT.

This clonotype was seen repeatedly, ten times or more. The chain employs TRBV12-3 or TRBV12-4 and TRBJ2-3, with D possibly TRBD2 on 6 matching bases. With 2 bases removed from V and 5 bases from J, the gap between germline ends came to 11 bases. CDR3 length equals 14 residues. The CDR3 reads CASSLLGSGDTQYF. The DNA of the CDR3 is TGTGCCAGCAGTTTACTGGGTAGCGGAGATACGCAGTATTTT.

The chain combines TRBV5-1 with TRBJ2-1, with D hard to call. The germline CDR1 and CDR2 sequences are SGHRS and YFSETQ. Trimming took 4 bases from V and 0 from J, leaving 11 bases between them. This CDR3 comprises 15 residues. Here the CDR3 reads CASSGAQSSYNEQFF. The CDR3 DNA reads TGCGCCAGCAGCGGCGCGCAGAGCTCCTACAATGAGCAGTTCTTC.

The chain employs TRBV20-1 and TRBJ2-1; the D gene is possibly TRBD1 (5 bases). The germline V and J ends were trimmed by 5 bases and 2 bases, with 16 bases remaining between them. In germline, CDR1 is DFQATT, CDR2 SNEGSKA (reference sequence). The length of the CDR3 is 15 residues. The CDR3 DNA sequence: TGCAGTGCTTATAACAGGTTTAGCACCTACAATGAGCAGTTCTTC. This encodes CSAYNRFSTYNEQFF.

This clonotype was picked up many times. V is TRBV10-2 and J is TRBJ2-7, with 7 bases identical to TRBD2. The CDR3 consists of 17 residues. CDR1 and CDR2 (germline): WSHSY, SAAADI. Trimming cost V 4 bases and J 2 bases; bases outside gene matches: 14. The CDR3 DNA follows: TGCGCCAGCAGTGGAAACCACAGCGGGGCCAGAACCTACGAGCAGTACTTC. Its protein product is CASSGNHSGARTYEQYF.

The sample holds a few counts of this clonotype. The chain couples TRBV9 to TRBJ2-7, with 8 positions matching TRBD2. The CDR3 is made up of 13 amino acids. Germline V gene data show CDR1 as SGDLS and CDR2 as YYNGEE. J was trimmed by 6 bases and V by 3 bases; bases with no gene match: 5. The CDR3 here is CASSDPAGVEQYF. CDR3 nucleotide sequence: TGTGCCAGCAGCGACCCAGCGGGAGTCGAGCAGTACTTC. Variable domain in full (rest from reference TRBV9 and TRBJ2-7): DSGVTQTPKHLITATGQRVTLRCSPRSGDLSVYWYQQSLDQGLQFLIQYYNGEERAKGNILERFSAQQFPDLHSELNLSSLELGDSALYFCASSDPAGVEQYFGPGTRLTVT.

This clonotype was counted between two and nine times. This chain links TRBV12-3 or TRBV12-4 with TRBJ2-6, with unresolved D. Trimming removed 6 bases from V and 6 bases from J, with 18 bases in between. CDR3 size: 16 residues. The CDR3 region is CASSFDTTRVANVLTF. The CDR3 DNA is TGTGCCAGCAGCTTCGACACCACCCGAGTGGCCAACGTCCTGACTTTC.

This clonotype turned up a few times. This chain links TRBV20-1 with TRBJ2-1; D not resolved. Looked up from germline, CDR1 is DFQATT and CDR2 is SNEGSKA (reference sequence). Trimming pared 2 bases from V and 0 bases from J, leaving 17 bases between. This CDR3 has 17 amino acids. CDR3 in DNA: TGCAGTGCTAGACCGGTATCCGGCAGCCGCTCCTACAATGAGCAGTTCTTC. Translation gives CSARPVSGSRSYNEQFF.

This clonotype was seen many times. V is TRBV15 and J is TRBJ2-3, with D perhaps matching TRBD2 (5 bases). The V end was cut by 3 bases, the J end by 4 bases, with 14 bases between. The CDR3 sequence is 15 residues long. Germline values: CDR1 LNHNV, CDR2 YYDKDF (reference sequence). Here the CDR3 DNA reads TGTGCCACCAGCAGTCGCGTGGGAGAGCCAGATACGCAGTATTTT. Protein product: CATSSRVGEPDTQYF.

This clonotype showed up many times. The chain links TRBV7-2 to TRBJ2-7; 8 nucleotides agree with TRBD1. This CDR3 region has 14 residues. Germline-derived CDR1 and CDR2 are SGHTA and FQGNSA. Losses at the gene ends were 4 bases for V and 5 bases for J; bases not matched to a gene: 7. This chain's CDR3 is CASSSQTGADEQYF. The CDR3 bases are TGTGCCAGCAGCTCGCAGACAGGGGCCGACGAGCAGTACTTC.

This clonotype was recorded a few times. V usage is TRBV6-1 and J usage is TRBJ2-7, with TRBD2 matching 9 bases. CDR3 length: 17 amino acids. Per germline, CDR1 MNHNS and CDR2 SASEGT. The V and J ends lost 8 bases and 3 bases, in that order; junction bases with no gene match: 17. The CDR3 DNA reads TGTGCCAGCGGGACGACTAAGAGTCTAGCGGGGAACTACGAGCAGTACTTC. Translating it yields CASGTTKSLAGNYEQYF.

This clonotype appeared many times. The V call is TRBV10-3, the J call TRBJ2-2, with 7 nucleotides matching TRBD1. CDR1 is ENHRY and CDR2 is SYGVKD in the germline V gene. With V trimmed by 11 bases and J by 4 bases, 16 bases remained unmatched. The CDR3 is 16 amino acids. CDR3 loop: CACHDPGQIATGELFF. In DNA, the CDR3 is TGTGCCTGCCATGACCCGGGACAGATAGCCACCGGGGAGCTGTTTTTT.

The V gene is TRBV11-2, the J gene TRBJ1-6; D not resolved. The CDR3 consists of 14 residues. V lost 5 bases to trimming and J lost 3 bases, with 8 bases between them. Germline CDR1 SGHAT, CDR2 FQNNGV. The CDR3 protein is CASSPGVYNSPLHF. Here the CDR3 DNA reads TGTGCCAGCAGCCCGGGCGTCTATAATTCACCCCTCCACTTT.

This clonotype occurred a few times. The chain joins TRBV10-3 to TRBJ1-2; 8 positions agree with TRBD1. The CDR3 contains 14 residues. Germline CDR1 ENHRY, CDR2 SYGVKD. The V and J ends lost 2 bases and 8 bases, in that order; junction bases with no gene match: 7. CDR3 nucleotide sequence: TGTGCCATCAGTGAGAATTCAGGGGGCGCCGGCTACACCTTC. This sequence encodes CAISENSGGAGYTF.

The chain employs TRBV20-1 and TRBJ2-4; tentatively, D is TRBD1 or TRBD2 (5 bases each). This CDR3 region has 13 residues. Per germline, CDR1 DFQATT and CDR2 SNEGSKA (reference sequence). V was trimmed by 3 bases and J by 4 bases, leaving 10 bases between them. CDR3 sequence reads: CSASSGSKNIQYF. The CDR3, as DNA: TGCAGTGCTAGTTCAGGGAGTAAAAACATTCAGTACTTC.

This clonotype has just a few counts. The chain is built from TRBV7-6 and TRBJ2-1, with TRBD2 matching 11 bases. J lost 6 bases, V lost 2 bases, and 6 bases had no gene match. Per germline, CDR1 SGHVS and CDR2 FNYEAQ. This CDR3 contains 16 residues. The CDR3 region is CASSLRLAGGRNEQFF. Written as DNA, the CDR3 is TGTGCCAGCAGCTTACGTCTAGCGGGAGGTCGCAATGAGCAGTTCTTC.

This clonotype was recorded a few times. The chain links TRBV7-9 to TRBJ2-7, with TRBD1 as a possible D gene (5 bases). The CDR3 length is 12 residues. Germline V gene lookup returns CDR1 SEHNR and CDR2 FQNEAQ (reference sequence). Trimming stripped 5 bases from V and 4 bases from J, with 9 bases between. CDR3 nucleotide sequence: TGTGCCAGCAGCCCCAGGGAATACGAGCAGTACTTC. Protein product: CASSPREYEQYF.

Only a few counts were recorded for this clonotype. The rearrangement links TRBV7-9 to TRBJ2-1, with 8 bases aligning to TRBD2. The J segment lost 9 bases and the V segment lost 0 bases, leaving 10 bases of the junction unmatched. The CDR3 is 16 residues long. Per germline, CDR1 SEHNR and CDR2 FQNEAQ (reference sequence). The CDR3 bases are TGTGCCAGCAGCTTAGCGGATCGGGGGGGGGCAAGTGAGCAGTTCTTC. It yields the protein CASSLADRGGASEQFF.

This clonotype appeared many times. The chain links TRBV27 to TRBJ1-6; no clear D. Germline CDR1 is MNHEY and CDR2 is SMNVEV (reference sequence). The CDR3 is made up of 14 amino acids. V lost 3 bases, J lost 4 bases, and 7 bases lay in between. CDR3 residues: CASSFPGYNSPLHF. The CDR3 region has the DNA TGTGCCAGCAGTTTCCCGGGTTATAATTCACCCCTCCACTTT.

The chain joins TRBV5-1 to TRBJ2-3, with 13 bases matching TRBD2. The V segment lost 8 bases and the J segment 2 bases; nucleotides outside the gene matches: 2. The germline CDR1 and CDR2 sequences are SGHRS and YFSETQ. The CDR3 is 14 amino acids. CDR3 protein: CASGLAGVTDTQYF. CDR3 in DNA: TGCGCCAGTGGACTAGCGGGGGTCACAGATACGCAGTATTTT.

Comments on this clonotype: One junction end disagrees with the germline gene, perhaps due to a read error. The CDR3 loop reads CASSLGGAGNYSYTF. The CDR3 nucleotides read TGTGCCAGCAGTTTGGGGGGGGCGGGAAACTATAGCTACACCTTC. The V call is TRBV28, the J call TRBJ1-2, with D perhaps matching TRBD1 (6 bases). This CDR3 contains 15 residues. The V gene's germline CDR1 is MDHEN and CDR2 SYDVKM.

V and J are TRBV5-1 and TRBJ2-1, with D possibly TRBD2 on 6 matching bases. The CDR3 is made up of 17 amino acids. Germline values: CDR1 SGHRS, CDR2 YFSETQ. Trimming took 2 bases from V and 2 from J, leaving 17 bases between them. The CDR3 region has the DNA TGCGCCAGCAGCTTACCCCTGGGTCTAGCGCCCTACAATGAGCAGTTCTTC. Its translation is CASSLPLGLAPYNEQFF. Full variable domain (remainder filled in from reference TRBV5-1 and TRBJ2-1): KAGVTQTPRYLIKTRGQQVTLSCSPISGHRSVSWYQQTPGQGLQFLFEYFSETQRNKGNFPGRFSGRQFSNSRSEMNVSTLELGDSALYLCASSLPLGLAPYNEQFFGPGTRLTVL.

The chain recombines TRBV4-1 with TRBJ2-1; 10 bases are shared with TRBD2. The germline gives CDR1 MGHRA, CDR2 YSYEKL. This CDR3 has 20 amino acids. J lost 7 bases, V lost 0 bases, and 18 bases had no gene match. In nucleotides, the CDR3 is TGCGCCAGCAGCCAAGATCGGGCTAGCGGGAGAGGCCTTTCACGGAATGAGCAGTTCTTC. Protein sequence: CASSQDRASGRGLSRNEQFF.

The rearrangement joins TRBV18 to TRBJ2-7; TRBD2 agrees at 11 bases. Looked up from germline, CDR1 is KGHSH and CDR2 is LQKENI. This CDR3 has 21 residues. The ends lost 0 bases at V and 4 bases at J; junction bases unmatched: 20. The CDR3, as DNA: TGTGCCAGCTCACCACCTACTAGCGGGAGCGAAACACCTGCCTTCGGGTACGAGCAGTACTTC. Its translation: CASSPPTSGSETPAFGYEQYF.